One and the same sample provided the 30 T cell receptor beta chains below, sequenced in a study of regulatory T cells in long-lasting Graves disease. Time point defined: newly diagnosed GD, antithyroid drugs for less than 3 months. Researchers made the TCR library from RNA that was extracted from PBMCs. Arm-PCR of CDR3 regions with iRepertoire HTBI primers generated TCR beta libraries. Each CDR3 protein is one row after TCRdb ran MiXCR on the multiplex PCR reads. The repertoire holds 400,000 to 500,000 distinct CDR3 sequences, with around 15% as singletons. The sample was also reused in another study, on T cells in Graves' hyperthyroidism and ophthalmopathy.

The sequencing here drew on peripheral blood mononuclear cells (PBMCs), taken at new diagnosis, from a patient treated with antithyroid drugs. These receptors all come from a woman between 45 and 65 years old with Graves disease.

Comments on this clonotype: The likely explanation is a read error, given a far larger clone one base away. The J gene is TRBJ2-4, the V gene TRBV28; D remains unclear. Germline V gene lookup returns CDR1 MDHEN and CDR2 SYDVKM. The CDR3 covers 15 residues. V was clipped by 5 bases and J by 13 bases, with 24 bases between them. CDR3 protein: CASSPFTFVINEQYF. The CDR3 coding sequence is TGTGCCAGCAGTCCATTTACCTTCGTGATCAATGAGCAGTACTTC.

This clonotype has just a few counts. This chain uses TRBV9 with TRBJ2-2; 9 positions match TRBD2. The J segment lost 0 bases and the V segment lost 4 bases, leaving 7 bases of the junction unmatched. Germline CDR1 reads SGDLS; CDR2 reads YYNGEE. The CDR3 sequence is 17 residues long. The CDR3 spells CASSRPGLAPNTGELFF. The CDR3 DNA sequence: TGTGCCAGCAGCCGACCGGGACTAGCCCCGAACACCGGGGAGCTGTTTTTT.

Details on this clonotype: At one of its ends the junction is not consistent with the germline gene, which may arise from a read error. The chain has TRBV5-1 and TRBJ2-7; 11 bases align to TRBD2. Germline V gene lookup returns CDR1 SGHRS and CDR2 YFSETQ. The CDR3 consists of 19 residues. CDR3 amino acids: CASSLVLGLAGGVGPEQYF. The CDR3 DNA follows: TGTGCCAGCAGCTTAGTCCTTGGGCTAGCGGGAGGAGTTGGCCCCGAGCAGTACTTC. Variable domain in full (rest from reference TRBV5-1 and TRBJ2-7): KAGVTQTPRYLIKTRGQQVTLSCSPISGHRSVSWYQQTPGQGLQFLFEYFSETQRNKGNFPGRFSGRQFSNSRSEMNVSTLELGDSALYLCASSLVLGLAGGVGPEQYFGPGTRLTVT.

A few counts support this clonotype. One base away lies a much larger clone, so this may be a sequencing read error. The chain joins TRBV2 to TRBJ1-1; D unresolved. This CDR3 is 16 amino acids long. The germline V gene encodes CDR1 SNHLY and CDR2 FYNNEI. CDR3 protein: CASSEGRGGWNTEAFF. The CDR3 coding sequence is TGTGCCAGCAGCGAAGGGCGGGGTGGATGGAACACTGAAGCTTTCTTT.

The V call is TRBV4-1, the J call TRBJ2-3, with 7 positions matching TRBD2. CDR1 is MGHRA and CDR2 is YSYEKL in the germline V gene. V was clipped by 0 bases and J by 0 bases; unmatched bases: 9. There are 18 residues in the CDR3. The chain's CDR3 is CASSQDPSSGLSTDTQYF. CDR3 nucleotide sequence: TGCGCCAGCAGCCAAGATCCGTCTAGCGGACTTAGCACAGATACGCAGTATTTT.

This clonotype was observed many times. This chain's CDR3 is CASSLLRQFFQAEAFF. CDR3 coding DNA: TGTGCCAGCAGTTTACTCCGTCAGTTCTTCCAAGCTGAAGCTTTCTTT. V is TRBV28 and J is TRBJ1-1; D gene unclear. Between the trimmed V and J ends, which lost 2 bases and 6 bases, there was a span of 19 bases. The CDR3 length is 16 residues. CDR1 is MDHEN, CDR2 SYDVKM, per germline.

The rearrangement joins TRBV12-3 or TRBV12-4 to TRBJ2-1; 8 nucleotides line up with TRBD1. The CDR3 consists of 15 residues. V was pared by 5 bases and J by 7 bases, with 10 bases of the junction left unmatched. CDR3 in DNA: TGTGCCAGCAGTCCCCAGGACAGGGTGGTTAATGAGCAGTTCTTC. Translating it yields CASSPQDRVVNEQFF.

CDR3 amino acids: CASSWTGKETQYF. The CDR3 DNA is TGTGCCAGCAGCTGGACAGGGAAGGAGACCCAGTACTTC. This sequence joins TRBV5-6 and TRBJ2-5; TRBD1 aligns across 8 bases. Trimming removed 3 bases from V and 5 bases from J; junction bases left unmatched: 3. Germline V gene data show CDR1 as SGHDT and CDR2 as YYEEEE. The CDR3 extends over 13 amino acids. The full variable domain, completed using reference TRBV5-6 and TRBJ2-5, is DAGVTQSPTHLIKTRGQQVTLRCSPKSGHDTVSWYQQALGQGPQFIFQYYEEEERQRGNFPDRFSGHQFPNYSSELNVNALLLGDSALYLCASSWTGKETQYFGPGTRLLVL.

Many counts were recorded for this clonotype. This chain links TRBV30 with TRBJ2-3; D unresolved. Germline V gives CDR1 GTSNPN, CDR2 SVGIG (reference sequence). CDR3 length equals 13 residues. V was shortened by 2 bases and J by 1 base, with 7 bases between the two germline ends. The DNA of the CDR3 is TGTGCCTGGAGTTATTCGGGCACAGATACGCAGTATTTT. Its protein is CAWSYSGTDTQYF.

This clonotype came up many times. The chain combines TRBV5-1 with TRBJ2-7; TRBD2 aligns across 11 bases. The V and J ends lost 1 base and 4 bases, in that order; junction bases with no gene match: 4. The CDR3 is 15 residues long. The germline V gene has CDR1 SGHRS and CDR2 YFSETQ. The CDR3 coding sequence is TGCGCCAGCAGCTTGATAGCGGGAGGGCGATACGAGCAGTACTTC. Translating gives CASSLIAGGRYEQYF.

The table lists this clonotype with many counts. The chain combines TRBV2 with TRBJ2-1, with 13 bases that match TRBD2. CDR1 and CDR2 (germline): SNHLY, FYNNEI. With 0 bases clipped from V and 5 bases from J, the junction kept 1 base outside the gene matches. CDR3 length: 16 amino acids. The CDR3 is CASSEAGLAGNNEQFF. CDR3 nucleotides: TGTGCCAGCAGTGAAGCGGGACTAGCGGGAAACAATGAGCAGTTCTTC.

This clonotype was counted a few times. The chain joins TRBV6-1 to TRBJ2-2, with 7 nucleotides matching TRBD2. Germline V lookup: CDR1 MNHNS, CDR2 SASEGT. J gave up 3 bases and V 10 bases, and 14 bases lay outside the gene matches. The CDR3 has 16 residues. As DNA, the CDR3 is TGTGCCATCTCTGGGAGGGTAATATCGGACACCGGGGAGCTGTTTTTT. This encodes CAISGRVISDTGELFF.

A few counts support this clonotype. The chain uses TRBV6-1 and TRBJ1-1, with D possibly matching TRBD1 (5 bases). In germline, CDR1 is MNHNS, CDR2 SASEGT. The CDR3 has 15 residues. Trimming removed 6 bases at V and 5 bases at J, with 19 bases between. This CDR3 is CASSPREGRGTEAFF. CDR3 in DNA: TGTGCCAGCAGCCCCCGGGAGGGGCGAGGTACTGAAGCTTTCTTT.

Only a few counts were recorded for this clonotype. The rearrangement links TRBV4-1 to TRBJ2-5, with D possibly being TRBD1 or TRBD2 (5 bases each). From germline, CDR1 is MGHRA and CDR2 YSYEKL. The CDR3 sequence is 13 residues long. V was cut by 4 bases and J by 5 bases, with 11 bases left in between. DNA for the CDR3: TGCGCCAGCAGCCGGAGCGAGGGGGAGACCCAGTACTTC. Encoded protein: CASSRSEGETQYF.

The sample holds many counts of this clonotype. V and J are TRBV11-3 and TRBJ2-2; the D gene is possibly TRBD1 (5 bases). Germline CDR1 is SGHNT and CDR2 is YENEEA. Between the trimmed V and J ends, which lost 5 bases and 5 bases, there was a span of 15 bases. This CDR3 is 15 amino acids long. CDR3 bases: TGTGCCAGCAGCCCCCGGACCACAGGAACCGGGGAGCTGTTTTTT. Translated, it gives CASSPRTTGTGELFF. The full variable domain, its missing parts supplied by reference TRBV11-3 and TRBJ2-2, is EAGVVQSPRYKIIEKKQPVAFWCNPISGHNTLYWYLQNLGQGPELLIRYENEEAVDDSQLPKDRFSAERLKGVDSTLKIQPAELGDSAVYLCASSPRTTGTGELFFGEGSRLTVL.

The chain uses TRBV5-1 and TRBJ2-1; the match to TRBD2 covers 9 bases. This CDR3 spans 15 amino acids. Germline values: CDR1 SGHRS, CDR2 YFSETQ. Unmatched junction bases numbered 8, after V lost 5 bases and J lost 5 bases. CDR3 amino acids: CASSGVAGVDNEQFF. As DNA, the CDR3 is TGCGCCAGCAGTGGAGTAGCGGGAGTGGACAATGAGCAGTTCTTC.

This chain links TRBV5-1 with TRBJ2-7; D is uncertain. The CDR3 runs to 13 residues. V was trimmed by 1 base and J by 2 bases, leaving 7 bases between them. Germline CDR1 reads SGHRS; CDR2 reads YFSETQ. CDR3 sequence: CASSLRSPYEQYF. The DNA for the CDR3 is TGCGCCAGCAGCTTGAGATCGCCCTACGAGCAGTACTTC.

This clonotype was counted ten times or more. Mismatch with germline at one junction end may stem from a read error. V usage is TRBV5-1 and J usage is TRBJ1-4, with D tentatively TRBD1 (6 bases). The CDR3 spans 14 residues. Germline CDR1 SGHRS, CDR2 YFSETQ. CDR3 residues: CASSLDGGNEKLFF. The CDR3 nucleotides read TGTGCCAGCAGCTTAGACGGGGGCAATGAAAAACTGTTTTTT.

The J gene is TRBJ1-1, the V gene TRBV20-1; the D is unclear. In germline, CDR1 is DFQATT, CDR2 SNEGSKA (reference sequence). V shed 0 bases and J shed 1 base, with 9 bases lying between them. The CDR3 is made up of 14 amino acids. The chain's CDR3 is CSARDVDENTEAFF. In DNA form, the CDR3 reads TGCAGTGCTAGAGATGTCGACGAGAACACTGAAGCTTTCTTT.

The chain is built from TRBV5-1 and TRBJ2-5; 7 bases match TRBD2. V shed 5 bases and J 2 bases; nucleotides not matched to a gene: 6. The CDR3 spans 14 residues. Germline assignment: CDR1 SGHRS and CDR2 YFSETQ. The CDR3 region has the DNA TGCGCCAGCAGAGCGGGACGTCCACAAGAGACCCAGTACTTC. This gives the protein CASRAGRPQETQYF.

This chain links TRBV29-1 with TRBJ2-3; TRBD2 matches 9 bases. The CDR3 contains 17 residues. With 0 bases clipped from V and 3 bases from J, the junction kept 10 bases outside the gene matches. The germline gives CDR1 SQVTM, CDR2 ANQGSEA. The CDR3 region is CSVEDLAAGGPTDTQYF. DNA of the CDR3: TGCAGCGTTGAAGATCTAGCTGCGGGAGGGCCTACAGATACGCAGTATTTT.

The chain has TRBV27 and TRBJ2-1; TRBD2 is a possible D gene (7 bases). The CDR3 totals 13 residues. Germline V gene lookup returns CDR1 MNHEY and CDR2 SMNVEV (reference sequence). V lost 6 bases to trimming and J lost 8 bases, with 14 bases between them. The CDR3 nucleotides are TGTGCCAGCAGACTGGGGGGGCGGGATGAGCAGTTCTTC. Encoded protein: CASRLGGRDEQFF.

The chain is built from TRBV20-1 and TRBJ2-5; D might be TRBD2 (5 bases). CDR3 size: 15 residues. V shed 4 bases and J shed 2 bases, with 17 bases lying between them. CDR1 is DFQATT and CDR2 is SNEGSKA in the germline V gene (reference sequence). The CDR3 spells CSAKSSAGAQETQYF. CDR3 DNA sequence: TGCAGTGCTAAGTCGTCGGCGGGCGCACAAGAGACCCAGTACTTC.

This clonotype has at least ten counts. The CDR3 sequence is CASTLTGTGGHGNTIYF. In DNA form, the CDR3 reads TGTGCCAGCACCTTAACGGGAACCGGGGGGCATGGAAACACCATATATTTT. The V call is TRBV28, the J call TRBJ1-3; maybe TRBD1 (6 bases). This CDR3 comprises 17 residues. The germline V gene encodes CDR1 MDHEN and CDR2 SYDVKM. V was trimmed by 7 bases and J by 3 bases, leaving 22 bases between them.

This clonotype was picked up a small number of times. The chain has TRBV29-1 and TRBJ2-5; TRBD1 is a possible D gene (6 bases). The V gene's germline CDR1 is SQVTM and CDR2 ANQGSEA. Trimming stripped 4 bases from V and 0 bases from J, with 9 bases between. This CDR3 spans 13 amino acids. DNA for the CDR3: TGCAGCGTTGTCGACAGGTACCAAGAGACCCAGTACTTC. Its translation is CSVVDRYQETQYF.

The CDR3 nucleotides are TGTGCCAGCAGTTACTCGAGTGGGACAGTGAACACCGGGGAGCTGTTTTTT. It specifies CASSYSSGTVNTGELFF. This chain links TRBV6-2 or TRBV6-3 with TRBJ2-2; TRBD1 aligns across 7 bases. J was trimmed by 1 base and V by 0 bases; bases with no gene match: 5. Germline lookup yields CDR1 MNHEY and CDR2 SVGEGT. The CDR3 covers 17 residues.

The V and J genes are TRBV25-1 and TRBJ2-2, with a possible D match to TRBD2 (5 bases). The V gene's germline CDR1 is MGHDK and CDR2 SYGVNS. The CDR3 is 13 residues long. The germline V and J ends were trimmed by 5 bases and 7 bases, with 11 bases remaining between them. The CDR3 DNA reads as TGTGCCAGCAGTCGGTGGGGAGACGGGGAGCTGTTTTTT. This translates into CASSRWGDGELFF. The full variable domain, with the rest looked up from reference TRBV25-1 and TRBJ2-2, is EADIYQTPRYLVIGTGKKITLECSQTMGHDKMYWYQQDPGMELHLIHYSYGVNSTEKGDLSSESTVSRIRTEHFPLTLESARPSHTSQYLCASSRWGDGELFFGEGSRLTVL.

This clonotype was counted at least ten times. The genes are TRBV7-3 and TRBJ2-1, with 10 nucleotides matching TRBD2. Per germline, CDR1 SGHTA and CDR2 FQGTGA. The CDR3 length is 19 residues. The J segment lost 1 base and the V segment lost 5 bases, leaving 14 bases of the junction unmatched. For the CDR3, the DNA is TGTGCCAGCAGCCACGGACCGCAAAGCGGGAGGGATTCCTACAATGAGCAGTTCTTC. Its translation is CASSHGPQSGRDSYNEQFF.

J is TRBJ1-2 and V is TRBV4-2; D gene ambiguous. The CDR3 length is 16 residues. V was shortened by 0 bases and J by 4 bases, with 15 bases between the two germline ends. Germline lookup yields CDR1 LGHNA and CDR2 YNFKEQ. In nucleotides, the CDR3 is TGTGCCAGCAGCCAAGATCGGCTCCATGGAGTCTATGGCTACACCTTC. Amino acids: CASSQDRLHGVYGYTF.

The chain links TRBV10-2 to TRBJ2-3; D gene uncertain. The germline V and J ends were trimmed by 4 bases and 2 bases, with 13 bases remaining between them. Germline CDR1 reads WSHSY; CDR2 reads SAAADI. The CDR3 is made up of 15 amino acids. The CDR3 spells CASSVGRSPTDTQYF. CDR3 nucleotide sequence: TGCGCCAGCAGTGTAGGGCGGAGTCCCACAGATACGCAGTATTTT.